This TCR beta chain was sequenced in a study of beta chain features in type 1 diabetes. This clone was counted a few times. Antigen specificity is unknown. In germline, CDR1 is GTSNPN, CDR2 SVGIG (reference sequence). The V end was cut by 2 bases, the J end by 2 bases, with 3 bases between. The CDR3 is 12 amino acids. Of the isolated RNA, all was reverse transcribed, and so the sequenced material was expressed TCRB transcripts. Produced via immunoSEQ multiplex PCR; TCRdb's table is partial and in-frame only. The top ten clones hold 2% to 3% of a sample with around 130,000 clones, about a sixth of them seen once. Regarding the study as a whole: Significant though moderate, a shortening of TCRB CDR3s appeared in all four CD4+ subsets of Type 1 diabetes patients.

The chain employs TRBV30 and TRBJ1-4, with no clear D. The specimen was central memory CD4+ T cells from blood. The TCR was taken from a man under 40 with type 1 diabetes. The CDR3 region is CAWSTTNEKLFF. In DNA, the CDR3 is TGTGCCTGGAGTACCACTAATGAAAAACTGTTTTTT.